Listed here are 14 T cell receptor beta chains from one sample, sequenced in a study of blood T cell repertoires in COVID-19. The table came from immunoSEQ multiplex PCR; TCRdb's copy has only in-frame clones and leaves some out. The repertoire holds 380,000 or so clones, with 88% as singletons. The specimen sequenced was PBMCs or T cells enriched from blood (not recorded which). These receptors all stem from a woman aged 40 to 55 with acute COVID-19.

The chain uses TRBV11-2 and TRBJ1-4, with a tentative D call TRBD1 (5 bases). Per germline, CDR1 SGHAT and CDR2 FQNNGV. The germline V and J ends were trimmed by 3 bases and 7 bases, with 12 bases remaining between them. The CDR3 spans 14 residues. The CDR3 loop is CASSFVRVGEKLFF. Written as DNA, the CDR3 is TGTGCCAGCAGCTTTGTCAGGGTGGGTGAAAAACTGTTTTTT. Full variable domain (missing parts from reference TRBV11-2 and TRBJ1-4): EAGVAQSPRYKIIEKRQSVAFWCNPISGHATLYWYQQILGQGPKLLIQFQNNGVVDDSQLPKDRFSAERLKGVDSTLKIQPAKLEDSAVYLCASSFVRVGEKLFFGSGTQLSVL.

This clone has only one observation. The chain couples TRBV5-1 to TRBJ2-3; weak D call: TRBD2 (5 bases). With 0 bases removed from V and 0 bases from J, the gap between germline ends came to 8 bases. The CDR3 extends over 15 amino acids. Per the germline V gene, CDR1 is SGHRS and CDR2 is YFSETQ. The CDR3 bases are TGCGCCAGCAGCTTGGCGGGGATTAGCACAGATACGCAGTATTTT. Its protein is CASSLAGISTDTQYF.

The chain employs TRBV7-9 and TRBJ1-2, with D tentatively TRBD1 (6 bases). The ends were cut back, 0 bases at V and 5 bases at J, with 10 bases in the middle. This CDR3 spans 14 amino acids. The germline V gene has CDR1 SEHNR and CDR2 FQNEAQ (reference sequence). This CDR3 reads CASSLAAGEYGYTF. CDR3 nucleotide sequence: TGTGCCAGCAGCTTAGCTGCAGGGGAATATGGCTACACCTTC. The complete variable domain, with remaining parts taken from reference TRBV7-9 and TRBJ1-2, reads DTGVSQNPRHKITKRGQNVTFRCDPISEHNRLYWYRQTLGQGPEFLTYFQNEAQLEKSRLLSDRFSAERPKGSFSTLEIQRTEQGDSAMYLCASSLAAGEYGYTFGSGTRLTVV.

This clone was observed a single time. The rearrangement links TRBV19 to TRBJ1-4; 7 nucleotides line up with TRBD1. The CDR3 totals 16 residues. V gave up 4 bases and J gave up 6 bases; unmatched junction bases: 11. CDR1 and CDR2 (germline): LNHDA, SQIVND (reference sequence). The CDR3 is CASSSRDSPPHEKLFF. CDR3 coding DNA: TGTGCCAGTAGTAGCCGGGACAGTCCCCCGCATGAAAAACTGTTTTTT.

V usage is TRBV20-1 and J usage is TRBJ1-5; 8 nucleotides agree with TRBD1. The length of the CDR3 is 15 residues. Germline lookup yields CDR1 DFQATT and CDR2 SNEGSKA (reference sequence). Unmatched junction bases numbered 4, after V lost 3 bases and J lost 0 bases. CDR3 in amino acids: CSASTGGFSNQPQHF. The DNA for the CDR3 is TGCAGTGCTAGTACAGGGGGGTTTAGCAATCAGCCCCAGCATTTT.

V and J are TRBV5-6 and TRBJ1-2; 9 bases are a match to TRBD1. The trim removed 3 bases at V and 6 bases at J, leaving 18 bases unmatched. The germline V gene has CDR1 SGHDT and CDR2 YYEEEE. CDR3 size: 18 residues. CDR3 in amino acids: CASSWQRTGVKILDGYTF. CDR3 DNA sequence: TGTGCCAGCAGCTGGCAGAGGACAGGGGTTAAGATTTTAGATGGCTACACCTTC.

The J gene is TRBJ2-2, the V gene TRBV5-5; 8 bases are shared with TRBD2. The CDR3 has 17 amino acids. Germline V gene data show CDR1 as SGHKS and CDR2 as YYEKEE (reference sequence). The V and J ends lost 3 bases and 4 bases, in that order; junction bases with no gene match: 11. CDR3 residues: CASSWPRGGGSTGELFF. The CDR3 DNA follows: TGTGCCAGCAGCTGGCCCCGGGGGGGAGGAAGCACCGGGGAGCTGTTTTTT.

This chain joins TRBV3-1 (or the pseudogene TRBV3-2) and TRBJ2-5; possible D gene TRBD1, 6 bases. The V end was cut by 5 bases, the J end by 4 bases, with 20 bases between. The CDR3 contains 16 residues. Germline V gives CDR1 LGHDT, CDR2 YNNKEL (reference sequence). Here the CDR3 DNA reads TGTGCCAGCAGCAGATATCTATTACAGGGTGGAGAGACCCAGTACTTC. Translating gives CASSRYLLQGGETQYF.

The gene calls are TRBV7-2 and TRBJ2-7, with 9 bases lining up with TRBD1. CDR1 and CDR2 from the germline V gene are SGHTA and FQGNSA. The CDR3 is made up of 16 amino acids. V was clipped by 4 bases and J by 5 bases; unmatched bases: 12. The CDR3 nucleotides are TGTGCCAGCAGCTCGGGGCCACAGGGGGCGCGGAACGAGCAGTACTTC. This gives the protein CASSSGPQGARNEQYF.

In this sample, this clone turned up once. The genes are TRBV19 and TRBJ2-1; 8 bases match TRBD2. CDR1 is LNHDA, CDR2 SQIVND, per germline (reference sequence). V lost 6 bases to trimming and J lost 3 bases; unmatched junction nucleotides: 7. The length of the CDR3 is 15 residues. The CDR3 protein is CASRIRSGGYNEQFF. The CDR3 DNA follows: TGTGCCAGTAGGATCAGAAGCGGGGGCTACAATGAGCAGTTCTTC. Full variable domain (outside the CDR3, taken from reference TRBV19 and TRBJ2-1): DGGITQSPKYLFRKEGQNVTLSCEQNLNHDAMYWYRQDPGQGLRLIYYSQIVNDFQKGDIAEGYSVSREKKESFPLTVTSAQKNPTAFYLCASRIRSGGYNEQFFGPGTRLTVL.

This chain connects TRBV6-1 to TRBJ2-2; possibly TRBD2 for D (6 bases). Germline CDR1 is MNHNS and CDR2 is SASEGT. The ends were cut back, 3 bases at V and 6 bases at J, with 14 bases in the middle. The CDR3 is made up of 15 amino acids. The CDR3 protein is CASSETRSGSGELFF. CDR3 coding DNA: TGTGCCAGCAGTGAGACCCGGAGCGGGTCCGGGGAGCTGTTTTTT.

CDR3 region: CASTVSYNSPLHF. The CDR3 region has the DNA TGTGCCAGCACCGTCTCCTATAATTCACCCCTCCACTTT. J is TRBJ1-6 and V is TRBV6-5, with D hard to call. The CDR3 runs to 13 residues. V gave up 7 bases and J gave up 0 bases, with 4 bases separating them. Germline V gives CDR1 MNHEY, CDR2 SVGAGI.

This sequence joins TRBV6-5 and TRBJ2-7; perhaps TRBD1 as D (6 bases). Germline CDR1 and CDR2: MNHEY and SVGAGI. V was cut by 2 bases and J by 0 bases, with 8 bases left in between. This CDR3 is 14 amino acids long. The CDR3, as DNA: TGTGCCAGCAGTTACAGGGACACCTCCTACGAGCAGTACTTC. Translation: CASSYRDTSYEQYF.

The chain is built from TRBV15 and TRBJ1-1, with 9 bases identical to TRBD1. The CDR3 loop spans 17 amino acids. Losses at the gene ends were 5 bases for V and 5 bases for J; bases not matched to a gene: 15. Germline CDR1 reads LNHNV; CDR2 reads YYDKDF (reference sequence). As DNA, the CDR3 is TGTGCCACCAGCGGCTTCGCTCCCGGGACAGGGAGGACTGAAGCTTTCTTT. This codes for CATSGFAPGTGRTEAFF. Filled out from reference TRBV15 and TRBJ1-1, the complete variable domain reads DAMVIQNPRYQVTQFGKPVTLSCSQTLNHNVMYWYQQKSSQAPKLLFHYYDKDFNNEADTPDNFQSRRPNTSFCFLDIRSPGLGDTAMYLCATSGFAPGTGRTEAFFGQGTRLTVV.